The clone carrying this T cell receptor beta chain was recorded a few times. No antigen is known for it. As the library was built, unique molecular identifiers were attached to individual cDNA molecules. Per the authors' pipeline: Samples had a median of around 88,000 TCRs, ranging 23,224 to 690,600. One entry per CDR3 protein results from TCRdb running MiXCR on the 5' RACE reads. TCRdb's processing, not the study's, gives the V and J calls here. The sample has around 100,000 distinct CDR3 sequences, roughly 19% seen once; the top ten hold about 3%. This entry comes from a study of human T cells and chemical hapten exposure. Study details: Small volume differences among pooled libraries mainly caused per-sample TCR yield variation. Study observations and caveats: Unchanged with DPC sensitization were TCRs above 1 in 1000 frequency.

The authors' total RNA extraction used unfractionated whole blood. The CDR3 runs 14 residues. V shed 4 bases and J 4 bases; nucleotides not matched to a gene: 1. The germline CDR1 and CDR2 sequences are MNHEY and SVGAGI. V usage is TRBV6-5 and J usage is TRBJ1-5; 10 bases are shared with TRBD1. The receptor comes from a human donor in good health. The CDR3: CASSSGQGNQPQHF. The CDR3 DNA follows: TGTGCCAGCAGTTCGGGACAGGGGAATCAGCCCCAGCATTTT.